This TCR beta chain is from a study of CXCR3-negative and CXCR3-positive naive CD8 T cells. Study-wide results and caveats: Comparably high diversity marked both naive subsets, whereas memory CD8+ cells had much lower diversity. TRB CDR3s of CXCR3-positive naive cells were more hydrophobic than those of CXCR3-negative naive cells.

The authors made the TRB cDNA libraries by 5' RACE using UMI labels. TCRdb derives one entry per CDR3 protein from the 5' RACE reads, leaving out DNA. This sample's table reports approximately 98,000 distinct CDR3 sequences. A remark on this clonotype: Its antigen is not known.

This CDR3 is 15 amino acids long. Germline loops: CDR1 SGHTA, CDR2 FQGTGA. This clonotype originated in a human donor in good health. Some clones in this sample may be carry-over from other donors' samples. Sequences were obtained from naive CXCR3+ CD8+ T cells from blood. The subset is: CD45RO-CCR7+CD27+CD95- naive CD8+ T cells expressing CXCR3 (TNR3+). The V and J genes are TRBV7-3 and TRBJ2-3; TCRdb indicates TRBD2, and absent DNA this call remains unverified. The CDR3 sequence is CASSSSGGLTDTQYF. Filled out from reference TRBV7-3 and TRBJ2-3, the complete variable domain reads GAGVSQTPSNKVTEKGKYVELRCDPISGHTALYWYRQSLGQGPEFLIYFQGTGAADDSGLPNDRFFAVRPEGSVSTLKIQRTERGDSAVYLCASSSSGGLTDTQYFGPGTRLTVL.